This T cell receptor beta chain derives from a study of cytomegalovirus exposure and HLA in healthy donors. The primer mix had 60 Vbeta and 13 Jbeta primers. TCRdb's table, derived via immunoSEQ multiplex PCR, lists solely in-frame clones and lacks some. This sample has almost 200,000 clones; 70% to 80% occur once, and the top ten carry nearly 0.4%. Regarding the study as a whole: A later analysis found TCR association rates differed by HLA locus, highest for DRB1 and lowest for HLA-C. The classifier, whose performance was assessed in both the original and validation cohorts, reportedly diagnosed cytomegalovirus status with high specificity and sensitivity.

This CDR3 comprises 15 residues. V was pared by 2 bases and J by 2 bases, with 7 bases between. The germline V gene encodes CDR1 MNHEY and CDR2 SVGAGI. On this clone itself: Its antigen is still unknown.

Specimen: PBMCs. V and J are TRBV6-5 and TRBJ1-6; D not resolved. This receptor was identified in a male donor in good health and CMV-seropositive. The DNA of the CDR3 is TGTGCCAGCAGTTACGAGGGAACCTATAATTCACCCCTCCACTTT. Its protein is CASSYEGTYNSPLHF.